The 24 T cell receptor beta chains below all came from one sample that was sequenced in a study of T cells in Graves' hyperthyroidism and ophthalmopathy. Amplification targeted TCR beta CDR3 regions from RNA transcripts. The HTBI set primed first-round TCR CDR3 RT-PCR. TCRdb recomputed calls from the multiplex PCR reads with MiXCR, one row per CDR3 protein. In the table there are some 460,000 distinct CDR3 sequences, 15% to 18% of which are singletons. Sequences were obtained from blood. These receptors were taken from a woman between 18 and 29 years old with Graves' hyperthyroidism.

This clonotype was found a few times. The V call is TRBV9, the J call TRBJ2-5; TRBD2 agrees at 10 bases. The CDR3 is made up of 17 amino acids. Germline CDR1 and CDR2: SGDLS and YYNGEE. With V trimmed by 0 bases and J by 5 bases, 10 bases remained unmatched. CDR3 nucleotides: TGTGCCAGCAGCGTAGGGGCGAGTAGCGGGAGGTCGGAGACCCAGTACTTC. Its translation: CASSVGASSGRSETQYF.

This clonotype came up a few times. The rearrangement links TRBV20-1 to TRBJ2-1; 7 bases agree with TRBD2. Trimming at V came to 8 bases and at J to 2 bases, leaving 12 bases not matched to a gene. Germline values: CDR1 DFQATT, CDR2 SNEGSKA (reference sequence). This CDR3 spans 15 amino acids. CDR3 bases: TGCAGTTCTCCGGTCAGCGGGGCCCCCTACAATGAGCAGTTCTTC. As protein: CSSPVSGAPYNEQFF.

The V gene is TRBV7-9, the J gene TRBJ2-1, with a possible D match to TRBD1 (6 bases). V lost 2 bases and J 9 bases, leaving 8 bases between the germline ends. Germline CDR1 reads SEHNR; CDR2 reads FQNEAQ (reference sequence). The CDR3 is 12 residues long. The CDR3 DNA follows: TGTGCCAGCAGCTTACAGGGGACTGAGCAGTTCTTC. This gives the protein CASSLQGTEQFF.

This clonotype was detected ten times or more. The chain joins TRBV7-6 to TRBJ2-7, with D possibly matching TRBD1 (6 bases). Germline CDR1 reads SGHVS; CDR2 reads FNYEAQ. There are 15 residues in the CDR3. Trimming removed 7 bases at V and 1 base at J, with 17 bases between. The CDR3 nucleotides read TGTGCCAGCATCAATTCCCTAGGGGGTTCCTACGAGCAGTACTTC. Residues: CASINSLGGSYEQYF.

The chain couples TRBV19 to TRBJ1-5; TRBD1 matches at 8 bases. This CDR3 is built from 13 residues. V gave up 10 bases and J gave up 3 bases; unmatched junction bases: 5. The germline gives CDR1 LNHDA, CDR2 SQIVND (reference sequence). CDR3 DNA sequence: TGTGCCACCGACAGGGGTTCCAATCAGCCCCAGCATTTT. Amino acids: CATDRGSNQPQHF.

The chain combines TRBV4-1 with TRBJ2-3; perhaps D is TRBD1 or TRBD2 (7 bases each). The V gene's germline CDR1 is MGHRA and CDR2 YSYEKL. The length of the CDR3 is 16 residues. V shed 1 base and J shed 4 bases, with 15 bases lying between them. The CDR3 DNA is TGCGCCAGCAGCCAAGTAGGAGGGAGGGGGCCAGATACGCAGTATTTT. It translates to CASSQVGGRGPDTQYF.

This clonotype was counted ten times or more. This rearrangement joins TRBV3-1 to TRBJ2-1; D may match TRBD1 or TRBD2 (5 bases each). CDR3 length equals 13 residues. Looked up from germline, CDR1 is LGHDT and CDR2 is YNNKEL (reference sequence). The V gene lost 2 bases and the J gene lost 9 bases, with 11 bases spanning the gap. The CDR3 bases are TGTGCCAGCAGCCAACTCCGTGGGGGTGAGCAGTTCTTC. This translates into CASSQLRGGEQFF.

This clonotype occurred many times. The chain has TRBV6-1 and TRBJ2-7; 14 bases fit TRBD2. The germline gives CDR1 MNHNS, CDR2 SASEGT. The CDR3 length is 16 residues. The junction had 2 bases not matched to a gene; V was cut back by 1 base and J by 3 bases. The CDR3 here is CASSEGTSGGNYEQYF. CDR3 DNA sequence: TGTGCCAGCAGTGAAGGGACTAGCGGGGGGAACTACGAGCAGTACTTC.

This clonotype was seen a handful of times. V is TRBV6-1 and J is TRBJ2-1, with 11 positions matching TRBD1. Germline CDR1 and CDR2: MNHNS and SASEGT. V shed 7 bases, J shed 8 bases, and the junction held 4 bases outside the gene matches. The CDR3 has 13 amino acids. This CDR3 reads CASKRTGGYEQFF. CDR3 in DNA: TGTGCCAGCAAACGGACAGGGGGCTATGAGCAGTTCTTC.

The V and J genes are TRBV6-2 or TRBV6-3 and TRBJ1-2; D may be TRBD1 (5 bases). There are 17 residues in the CDR3. V dropped 8 bases and J dropped 2 bases, with 24 bases sitting between them. Per the germline V gene, CDR1 is MNHEY and CDR2 is SVGEGT. The CDR3 nucleotides read TGTGCCAGCGCCCTGAGTGCCGGGGCCGGCGGAAACTATGGCTACACCTTC. Amino acid sequence: CASALSAGAGGNYGYTF.

This clonotype was observed at least ten times. The chain recombines TRBV5-1 with TRBJ1-5; the match to TRBD1 covers 9 bases. CDR1 and CDR2 from the germline V gene are SGHRS and YFSETQ. The V gene end was trimmed by 4 bases and the J gene end by 2 bases; junction bases not matched to a gene: 10. The CDR3 sequence is 17 residues long. The CDR3 region is CASSPGTGTVGNQPQHF. CDR3 coding DNA: TGCGCCAGCAGCCCCGGGACAGGGACTGTAGGCAATCAGCCCCAGCATTTT.

The sample holds many counts of this clonotype. The chain employs TRBV7-3 and TRBJ2-1, with TRBD2 matching over 10 bases. From germline, CDR1 is SGHTA and CDR2 FQGTGA. This CDR3 region has 15 residues. V was clipped by 3 bases and J by 7 bases; unmatched bases: 6. The CDR3 region has the DNA TGTGCCAGCAGCTTTCTAGCGGGAGTGGGGAATGAGCAGTTCTTC. As protein: CASSFLAGVGNEQFF.

This clonotype was picked up many times. The CDR3 loop is CASSQGQRGGWNEQFF. Here the CDR3 DNA reads TGTGCCAGCAGCCAGGGGCAGCGGGGGGGCTGGAATGAGCAGTTCTTC. The chain has TRBV3-1 and TRBJ2-1, with 10 nucleotides matching TRBD2. The CDR3 totals 16 residues. Germline CDR1 LGHDT, CDR2 YNNKEL (reference sequence). V lost 3 bases to trimming and J lost 7 bases; unmatched junction nucleotides: 9.

The rearrangement uses TRBV19 and TRBJ2-7; D gene uncertain. This CDR3 region has 14 residues. The V gene's germline CDR1 is LNHDA and CDR2 SQIVND (reference sequence). V lost 3 bases, J lost 3 bases, and 12 bases lay in between. CDR3 sequence: CASSIQDQLYEQYF. The DNA for the CDR3 is TGTGCCAGTAGTATTCAGGACCAGCTCTACGAGCAGTACTTC. Complete variable domain (other parts from reference TRBV19 and TRBJ2-7): DGGITQSPKYLFRKEGQNVTLSCEQNLNHDAMYWYRQDPGQGLRLIYYSQIVNDFQKGDIAEGYSVSREKKESFPLTVTSAQKNPTAFYLCASSIQDQLYEQYFGPGTRLTVT.

This clonotype occurred many times. This chain joins TRBV7-3 and TRBJ2-1; D gene unclear. The germline V gene has CDR1 SGHTA and CDR2 FQGTGA. The CDR3 runs to 11 residues. Trimming shortened V by 8 bases and J by 12 bases, and 14 bases separated the two germline ends. The CDR3 is CASSFSSGQFF. DNA of the CDR3: TGTGCCAGCTCCTTTAGTTCGGGGCAGTTCTTC.

The rearrangement uses TRBV6-1 and TRBJ2-7; D assignment may be TRBD1 or TRBD2 (7 bases each). Germline CDR1 and CDR2: MNHNS and SASEGT. The germline V and J ends were trimmed by 4 bases and 1 base, with 17 bases remaining between them. This CDR3 contains 16 residues. The CDR3 sequence: CASSGEGAKTSYEQYF. The CDR3 region has the DNA TGTGCCAGCAGTGGGGAGGGGGCAAAAACTTCCTACGAGCAGTACTTC.

V gene TRBV18 combines with J gene TRBJ1-2; a weak D match, TRBD1 (5 bases). Germline lookup yields CDR1 KGHSH and CDR2 LQKENI. The CDR3 contains 15 residues. The V and J ends lost 3 bases and 6 bases respectively, with 17 bases between them. CDR3 protein: CASSPLPRDGDGYTF. CDR3 in DNA: TGTGCCAGCTCACCCCTTCCCAGGGACGGGGATGGCTACACCTTC.

At least ten counts were recorded for this clonotype. The chain recombines TRBV12-3 or TRBV12-4 with TRBJ2-7; a weak D match, TRBD1 (5 bases). The CDR3 has 14 residues. Trimming took 3 bases from V and 5 from J, leaving 14 bases between them. The CDR3 sequence: CASSFKAGSDEQYF. CDR3 nucleotide sequence: TGTGCCAGCAGTTTTAAGGCAGGGTCCGACGAGCAGTACTTC.

Many counts were recorded for this clonotype. The chain recombines TRBV9 with TRBJ1-5; D is possibly TRBD1 (5 bases). The CDR3 runs 15 residues. Germline V gene lookup returns CDR1 SGDLS and CDR2 YYNGEE. Trimming took 1 base from V and 0 from J, leaving 8 bases between them. CDR3 bases: TGTGCCAGCAGCGTACAGGGTCTTAGCAATCAGCCCCAGCATTTT. Protein: CASSVQGLSNQPQHF. Combining the CDR3 with reference TRBV9 and TRBJ1-5 gives the whole variable domain DSGVTQTPKHLITATGQRVTLRCSPRSGDLSVYWYQQSLDQGLQFLIQYYNGEERAKGNILERFSAQQFPDLHSELNLSSLELGDSALYFCASSVQGLSNQPQHFGDGTRLSIL.

The chain joins TRBV6-6 to TRBJ1-1; maybe TRBD1 (6 bases). The CDR3 length is 14 residues. The V and J ends lost 2 bases and 0 bases respectively, with 7 bases between them. Germline V gene sequence: CDR1 MNHNY, CDR2 SVGAGI (reference sequence). This CDR3 reads CASSYRTVNTEAFF. The DNA of the CDR3 is TGTGCCAGCAGTTACCGGACAGTGAACACTGAAGCTTTCTTT.

In its sample, this clonotype was seen many times. This chain joins TRBV11-2 and TRBJ1-4; D remains unclear. V was cut by 5 bases and J by 6 bases, with 10 bases left in between. Germline assignment: CDR1 SGHAT and CDR2 FQNNGV. CDR3 length: 13 residues. The chain's CDR3 is CASSPGRDEKLFF. The CDR3, as DNA: TGTGCCAGCAGCCCCGGACGGGATGAAAAACTGTTTTTT.

In this sample, this clonotype turned up a few times. The rearrangement uses TRBV25-1 and TRBJ2-7; D unclear. V was shortened by 0 bases and J by 2 bases, with 8 bases between the two germline ends. Germline V gene sequence: CDR1 MGHDK, CDR2 SYGVNS. This CDR3 is 14 amino acids long. The CDR3 region is CASSEYGQAYEQYF. In DNA, the CDR3 is TGTGCCAGCAGTGAATACGGGCAGGCCTACGAGCAGTACTTC.

With respect to this clonotype: The germline gene is not matched at one end of the junction; a read error may be the cause. This chain connects TRBV7-9 to TRBJ2-1; TRBD2 matches 8 bases. The CDR3 covers 12 residues. The germline V gene has CDR1 SEHNR and CDR2 FQNEAQ (reference sequence). The DNA for the CDR3 is TGCACAACGGGGGGGGCTAACAATGAGCAGTTCTTC. It is translated as CTTGGANNEQFF.

This clonotype was seen more than once but under ten times. The rearrangement joins TRBV20-1 to TRBJ2-5, with 10 positions matching TRBD2. V gave up 0 bases and J gave up 2 bases; unmatched junction bases: 9. The CDR3 runs to 17 residues. Germline V lookup: CDR1 DFQATT, CDR2 SNEGSKA (reference sequence). CDR3 sequence reads: CSARERIAGGSQETQYF. The CDR3 DNA is TGCAGTGCTAGAGAGAGAATAGCGGGAGGTTCGCAAGAGACCCAGTACTTC.